Listed below are T cell receptor beta chains from one sample, sequenced in a study of blood T cell repertoires in COVID-19. Sequencing was performed with immunoSEQ multiplex PCR; in TCRdb, only in-frame clones are kept and a portion is missing. The table includes 250,000 to 300,000 clones, 85% to 90% detected once. The material sequenced was PBMCs or T cells enriched from blood (not recorded which). The receptors here all came from a man aged 18 to 29 who had recovered from COVID-19. Both conserved end residues are part of each CDR3. The order of the fields is clone size, V gene, CDR3 protein. Only part of the rows carry a size: once, few, many, or a class if the clone is expanded.

clone_size: few
v_call: TRBV6-2/TRBV6-3
cdr3_aa: CASSYSRRQPQHF

clone_size: -
v_call: TRBV12-3/TRBV12-4
cdr3_aa: CASSLALRGNLF

clone_size: -
v_call: TRBV14
cdr3_aa: CASSLIPGLAGELFF

clone_size: -
v_call: TRBV6-6
cdr3_aa: CASSYYRGPDGYTF

clone_size: -
v_call: TRBV6-1
cdr3_aa: CASSDNRNTEAFF

clone_size: -
v_call: TRBV27
cdr3_aa: CASSLRQTNSPLHF

clone_size: -
v_call: TRBV19
cdr3_aa: CASTQYWGDFSNQPQHF

clone_size: -
v_call: TRBV7-3
cdr3_aa: CASSFGREGSGEQFF

clone_size: -
v_call: TRBV6-5
cdr3_aa: CASSSSLGTGVGGYTF

clone_size: -
v_call: TRBV28
cdr3_aa: CASLQGNYGYTF

clone_size: -
v_call: TRBV14
cdr3_aa: CASSQDNGQSLGAFF

clone_size: -
v_call: TRBV18
cdr3_aa: CASSPSGRYSYEQYF

clone_size: -
v_call: TRBV27
cdr3_aa: CASSPKISGSGPNYGYTF